A single sample is the source of the 21 T cell receptor beta chains below, sequenced in a study. Tregs were sorted as CD4+CD25+CD127-/low cells. TCRdb ran MiXCR on the 5' RACE reads and lists one entry per CDR3 protein. Found here are tens of thousands of distinct CDR3 sequences, about 25% of them singletons; the top ten hold under 2.5%. The sample was tumor-infiltrating Tregs sorted from the breast tumor. The receptor set was obtained from a female donor with breast cancer.

This clonotype has at least ten counts. The chain combines TRBV10-1 with TRBJ2-2, with TRBD2 identical over 8 bases. Germline V gene data show CDR1 as WNHNN and CDR2 as SYGVQD (reference sequence). Trimming at V came to 8 bases and at J to 7 bases, leaving 9 bases not matched to a gene. The CDR3 is made up of 14 amino acids. This chain's CDR3 is CASSGLGVNGELFF. The CDR3 coding sequence is TGCGCCAGCTCGGGACTAGGGGTTAACGGGGAGCTGTTTTTT.

The table lists this clonotype with a few counts. The V gene is TRBV12-3 or TRBV12-4, the J gene TRBJ1-3, with D tentatively TRBD1 (5 bases). The V gene lost 5 bases and the J gene lost 4 bases, with 18 bases spanning the gap. CDR3 length: 16 residues. This chain's CDR3 is CASSTTSWGSGNTIYF. In nucleotides, the CDR3 is TGTGCCAGCAGTACGACAAGTTGGGGCTCAGGAAACACCATATATTTT.

In this sample, this clonotype turned up a few times. V and J are TRBV3-1 and TRBJ2-2; D unresolved. The CDR3 is 12 amino acids. CDR1 is LGHDT, CDR2 YNNKEL, per germline (reference sequence). Trimming stripped 1 base from V and 8 bases from J, with 5 bases between. CDR3 sequence: CASSQVGGELFF. The CDR3 DNA follows: TGTGCCAGCAGCCAAGTTGGAGGGGAGCTGTTTTTT.

This clonotype was recorded many times. CDR3 nucleotide sequence: TGCAGTGCGGTACCAGCGGTAGGGCGCGGGAAAAACACAGATACGCAGTATTTT. Encoded protein: CSAVPAVGRGKNTDTQYF. The rearrangement joins TRBV20-1 to TRBJ2-3; a possible D gene is TRBD2 (6 bases). The ends were cut back, 6 bases at V and 2 bases at J, with 27 bases in the middle. This CDR3 region has 18 residues. From germline, CDR1 is DFQATT and CDR2 SNEGSKA (reference sequence).

This clonotype was counted at least ten times. This chain connects TRBV4-2 to TRBJ2-1; 10 bases are shared with TRBD2. Germline-derived CDR1 and CDR2 are LGHNA and YNFKEQ. The CDR3 extends over 16 amino acids. The V and J ends lost 0 bases and 7 bases, in that order; junction bases with no gene match: 6. The CDR3, as DNA: TGTGCCAGCAGCCAAGATGCTAGCGGGAGATCGAATGAGCAGTTCTTC. Translating it yields CASSQDASGRSNEQFF.

At least ten counts were recorded for this clonotype. This chain uses TRBV6-5 with TRBJ2-7, with unresolved D. Germline CDR1 is MNHEY and CDR2 is SVGAGI. The CDR3 length is 16 residues. The V and J ends lost 2 bases and 2 bases respectively, with 16 bases between them. CDR3 protein: CASSYRHAVQTYEQYF. Here the CDR3 DNA reads TGTGCCAGCAGTTACCGCCACGCGGTACAGACCTACGAGCAGTACTTC.

This clonotype came up a few times. The chain is built from TRBV9 and TRBJ2-7, with a weak D call TRBD1 (7 bases). Trimming cost V 4 bases and J 7 bases, with 21 bases left between them. Germline CDR1 is SGDLS and CDR2 is YYNGEE. The CDR3 contains 15 residues. CDR3 amino acids: CASSPRGVSPGEQYF. CDR3 nucleotide sequence: TGTGCCAGCAGCCCCAGGGGGGTAAGTCCGGGTGAGCAGTACTTC.

The CDR3 coding sequence is TGTGCCAGCAGCTTAGAGGTCTTCCAGGGGCAGTACTTC. Translation: CASSLEVFQGQYF. The rearrangement uses TRBV11-2 and TRBJ2-7, with D possibly TRBD1 on 5 matching bases. The CDR3 is made up of 13 amino acids. Germline assignment: CDR1 SGHAT and CDR2 FQNNGV. V lost 0 bases and J 9 bases, leaving 12 bases between the germline ends.

The chain joins TRBV6-1 to TRBJ1-2, with 9 positions matching TRBD1. This CDR3 has 15 amino acids. Germline trimming cut 7 bases from V and 2 bases from J; bases unmatched to any gene: 8. Looked up from germline, CDR1 is MNHNS and CDR2 is SASEGT. The CDR3 spells CASTTRDRENYGYTF. CDR3 in DNA: TGTGCCAGCACCACGAGGGACAGGGAAAACTATGGCTACACCTTC.

There are many counts of this clonotype. V is TRBV12-3 or TRBV12-4 and J is TRBJ2-7; D is unclear. CDR3 length: 15 residues. Trimming removed 4 bases at V and 8 bases at J, with 21 bases between. This chain's CDR3 is CASSSRSDPPYQQYF. CDR3 coding DNA: TGTGCCAGCAGTTCCCGGTCTGACCCACCTTATCAGCAGTACTTC.

This clonotype was observed a few times. The chain recombines TRBV18 with TRBJ1-1; D gene unclear. This CDR3 has 11 amino acids. V lost 5 bases and J 6 bases, leaving 7 bases between the germline ends. Germline V gene data show CDR1 as KGHSH and CDR2 as LQKENI. The CDR3, as DNA: TGTGCCAGCTCATATAACGCTGAAGCTTTCTTT. Amino acids: CASSYNAEAFF.

The CDR3 loop is CASSTGNTRTDTQYF. The CDR3 bases are TGTGCCAGCAGTACCGGGAACACCCGCACAGATACGCAGTATTTT. The V and J genes are TRBV7-3 and TRBJ2-3; TRBD2 is a possible D gene (5 bases). Germline CDR1 and CDR2: SGHTA and FQGTGA. The CDR3 totals 15 residues. With 6 bases removed from V and 1 base from J, the gap between germline ends came to 14 bases.

V and J are TRBV21-1 and TRBJ2-7. TRBV21-1 is described as a pseudogene. CDR3 length: 11 residues. The CDR3 DNA follows: TGTGCCAGCAGCAAACACTACGAGCAGTACTTC. It codes for CASSKHYEQYF.

The rearrangement uses TRBV5-1 and TRBJ1-1; TRBD1 aligns across 8 bases. Germline trimming cut 4 bases from V and 1 base from J; bases unmatched to any gene: 9. CDR3 size: 16 residues. CDR1 SGHRS and CDR2 YFSETQ come from the germline V gene. CDR3 protein: CASSPSGQGSNTEAFF. The CDR3 DNA reads TGCGCCAGCAGCCCCAGTGGACAGGGATCGAACACTGAAGCTTTCTTT.

As regards this clonotype: This could be a read error, since a much larger clone is one nucleotide away. The J gene is TRBJ2-2, the V gene TRBV5-1; no clear D. Germline CDR1 is SGHRS and CDR2 is YFSETQ. This CDR3 has 15 amino acids. The DNA for the CDR3 is TGCGCCGGCAGGCGAGCGACTGTTAACACCGGGGAGCTGTTTTTT. This sequence encodes CAGRRATVNTGELFF.

On this clonotype itself: Germline and junction disagree at one end, which may indicate a read error. This chain joins TRBV20-1 and TRBJ2-7; 10 bases align to TRBD2. CDR1 DFQATT and CDR2 SNEGSKA come from the germline V gene (reference sequence). The CDR3 is 13 amino acids. The CDR3 bases are TGCAGTGCTAGTTTAGCGGGAGGCCACGAGCGGTACTTC. This sequence encodes CSASLAGGHERYF.

This clonotype was recorded at least ten times. The DNA for the CDR3 is TGTGCCAGCAGCTTAGGAGCAAGGGAGGGCCAGCCCCAGCATTTT. It translates to CASSLGAREGQPQHF. The chain joins TRBV7-2 to TRBJ1-5; D unclear. Germline V gene data show CDR1 as SGHTA and CDR2 as FQGNSA. The CDR3 has 15 amino acids. V was pared by 1 base and J by 7 bases, with 14 bases between.

The chain joins TRBV6-1 to TRBJ2-5; TRBD2 matches 13 bases. The junction had 7 bases not matched to a gene; V was cut back by 4 bases and J by 5 bases. Germline V lookup: CDR1 MNHNS, CDR2 SASEGT. CDR3 size: 16 residues. This CDR3 is CASSVELAGGLETQYF. CDR3 DNA sequence: TGTGCCAGCAGTGTTGAACTAGCGGGAGGGCTGGAGACCCAGTACTTC.

The chain is built from TRBV3-1 and TRBJ1-2; 8 bases are a match to TRBD1. CDR1 is LGHDT and CDR2 is YNNKEL in the germline V gene (reference sequence). The CDR3 runs to 15 residues. V was clipped by 3 bases and J by 3 bases; unmatched bases: 6. The CDR3 DNA sequence: TGTGCCAGCAGCCATTGGGACAGGAGAGACTATGGCTACACCTTC. Its protein product is CASSHWDRRDYGYTF. Together with reference TRBV3-1 and TRBJ1-2, the CDR3 gives the full variable domain: DTAVSQTPKYLVTQMGNDKSIKCEQNLGHDTMYWYKQDSKKFLKIMFSYNNKELIINETVPNRFSPKSPDKAHLNLHINSLELGDSAVYFCASSHWDRRDYGYTFGSGTRLTVV.

Turning to this clonotype: This sequence may be a read error, since a much larger clone differs from it by one base. J is TRBJ2-5 and V is TRBV10-3; D is possibly TRBD2 (6 bases). The CDR3 is 15 amino acids. The germline CDR1 and CDR2 sequences are ENHRY and SYGVKD. The CDR3 coding sequence is TGTGCCGTCAGTGAAGCTAGCGTAGGGCAAGAGACCCAGTACTTC. Amino acids: CAVSEASVGQETQYF.

This clonotype was recorded at least ten times. The chain links TRBV12-3 or TRBV12-4 to TRBJ2-1; 13 nucleotides agree with TRBD2. After removal of 6 bases from V and 9 bases from J, the junction contained 8 bases not matched to a gene. This CDR3 contains 15 residues. The CDR3 DNA reads as TGTGCCAGCAGGCTACTAGCGGGGGGGCCGAGTGAGCAGTTCTTC. Amino acids: CASRLLAGGPSEQFF.